Presented here are 10 T cell receptor beta chains from one specimen sequenced in a study of blood T cell repertoires in COVID-19 (dated by TCRdb to about 2020). Library generation was performed with the immunoSEQ multiplex PCR assay. Imported from immuneACCESS, the table was reduced by TCRdb to in-frame sequences with V and J called. These copies leave out some clones; in studies compared against another copy, an unresolved V gene accounts for under half, and the cause of the remainder is not known. The sample yields more than 200,000 clones; around four fifths were counted once. The top ten clonotypes cover 4.2% of the sample. Sequencing was carried out using peripheral blood. Receptor source: a man aged 55 to 70 with acute or convalescent COVID-19.

The chain combines TRBV20-1 with TRBJ2-5; 11 nucleotides line up with TRBD2. V trimming: 3 bases; J trimming: 1 base; junction bases outside the gene matches: 4. The CDR3 length is 15 residues. Germline-derived CDR1 and CDR2 are DFQATT and SNEGSKA (reference sequence). Here the CDR3 DNA reads TGCAGTGCTAGTTCTCTAGCGGGGGGCCAAGAGACCCAGTACTTC. Its protein is CSASSLAGGQETQYF.

The rearrangement joins TRBV10-3 to TRBJ2-1, with D maybe TRBD2 (6 bases). The CDR3 loop spans 12 amino acids. Germline V gene lookup returns CDR1 ENHRY and CDR2 SYGVKD. The V gene lost 3 bases and the J gene lost 10 bases, with 10 bases spanning the gap. The CDR3 is CAISELAREQFF. The CDR3 DNA is TGTGCCATCAGTGAACTAGCAAGGGAGCAGTTCTTC.

The V and J genes are TRBV25-1 and TRBJ2-7, with D perhaps matching TRBD2 (5 bases). Germline loops: CDR1 MGHDK, CDR2 SYGVNS. V lost 3 bases, J lost 4 bases, and 13 bases lay in between. The CDR3 consists of 14 residues. CDR3 sequence reads: CASSDSSGGYEQYF. Here the CDR3 DNA reads TGTGCCAGCAGTGATTCCAGCGGAGGATACGAGCAGTACTTC.

V usage is TRBV11-2 and J usage is TRBJ2-1; D uncertain. CDR3 size: 13 residues. V lost 6 bases and J 1 base, leaving 7 bases between the germline ends. Per the germline V gene, CDR1 is SGHAT and CDR2 is FQNNGV. CDR3 residues: CASRAVSYNEQFF. CDR3 bases: TGTGCCAGCAGGGCGGTGTCCTACAATGAGCAGTTCTTC.

The V and J genes are TRBV5-4 and TRBJ2-5; 11 bases fit TRBD2. Germline V gene lookup returns CDR1 SGHNT and CDR2 YYREEE (reference sequence). V dropped 3 bases and J dropped 2; count of bases not matched to a gene: 3. This CDR3 comprises 15 residues. The CDR3 DNA reads as TGTGCCAGCAGCTACCGGACTAGCGGGCAAGAGACCCAGTACTTC. Translated, it gives CASSYRTSGQETQYF.

This clone was seen a handful of times. The rearrangement links TRBV5-8 to TRBJ1-2, with 8 bases lining up with TRBD1. This CDR3 has 16 residues. CDR1 and CDR2 (germline): SGHTS, YDEGEE. V gave up 0 bases and J gave up 5 bases; unmatched junction bases: 9. The CDR3 nucleotides are TGTGCCAGCAGCTTGGCGGACTCAGGGGGCGTTTATGGCTACACCTTC. It yields the protein CASSLADSGGVYGYTF.

The V and J genes are TRBV3-1 (or the pseudogene TRBV3-2) and TRBJ1-5, with a possible D match to TRBD1 (5 bases). Germline V lookup: CDR1 LGHDT, CDR2 YNNKEL (reference sequence). V was trimmed by 1 base and J by 3 bases, leaving 10 bases between them. This CDR3 has 15 residues. The CDR3 nucleotides are TGTGCCAGCAGCCAAGCCCCAGGGTTCAATCAGCCCCAGCATTTT. Encoded protein: CASSQAPGFNQPQHF.

The chain carries TRBV5-1 and TRBJ2-3; 7 nucleotides line up with TRBD1. The junction had 6 bases not matched to a gene; V was cut back by 4 bases and J by 1 base. Germline V lookup: CDR1 SGHRS, CDR2 YFSETQ. This CDR3 contains 15 residues. CDR3 DNA: TGCGCCAGCAGCCCAGGGGGTGCGGGCACAGATACGCAGTATTTT. The encoded protein is CASSPGGAGTDTQYF.

J is TRBJ1-1 and V is TRBV9; no firm D call. This CDR3 comprises 12 residues. Germline-derived CDR1 and CDR2 are SGDLS and YYNGEE. Trimming took 7 bases from V and 1 from J, leaving 8 bases between them. The CDR3 spells CASSARNTEAFF. Here the CDR3 DNA reads TGTGCCAGCTCTGCTAGGAACACTGAAGCTTTCTTT.

The V and J genes are TRBV6-5 and TRBJ1-1; possible D gene TRBD1, 6 bases. CDR1 and CDR2 (germline): MNHEY, SVGAGI. The CDR3 runs 14 residues. Trimming stripped 7 bases from V and 3 bases from J, with 15 bases between. The CDR3 loop is CASTETGRDTEAFF. CDR3 nucleotide sequence: TGTGCCAGCACCGAAACAGGGCGAGACACTGAAGCTTTCTTT.